This record looks at one T cell receptor (beta chain) sequence and its context. This entry comes from a study of blood T cell repertoires in COVID-19. Study summary: Some COVID-19 samples were acute and others convalescent; all came from the United States, Italy and Spain.

V was pared by 1 base and J by 1 base, with 3 bases between. Germline lookup yields CDR1 SGHNT and CDR2 YENEEA. There are 13 residues in the CDR3. Source study methods: Nucleated cell counts were estimated from reference gene primer amplification. Only in-frame clones appear in the TCRdb table, and some are missing; sequencing was by immunoSEQ multiplex PCR. That table supplies the V and J calls and clone size; D and trimming were determined from the DNA. The repertoire consists of 20,000 to 30,000 clones, with just over 85% occurring once and the leading ten covering approximately 17%. The chain joins TRBV11-3 to TRBJ2-3; D is ambiguous. The sequenced sample consisted of peripheral blood. The receptor's source is an elderly woman with acute or convalescent COVID-19. For the CDR3, the DNA is TGTGCCAGCAGCTTAGCTGGCACAGATACGCAGTATTTT. This encodes CASSLAGTDTQYF.